The T cell receptor (beta chain) under discussion was sequenced for a study of shared clonotypes between healthy human individuals. Study-level information: Donor composition was a couple of women and a few men, aged 18 to 49.

Germline V CDR1 and CDR2: SGHNT, YYREEE (reference sequence). V was clipped by 4 bases and J by 0 bases, with 3 bases between them. This CDR3 region has 12 residues. Note on this clone: This may come from a read error, since a much larger clone is one base off.

Splitting of each subset's genomic DNA was done evenly across several immunoSEQ plates. Libraries were prepared by immunoSEQ multiplex PCR; TCRdb keeps only in-frame clonotypes and omits some of them. Of about half a million clones detected, around 73% appear once; the ten largest clones hold 12%. Adult donors, all healthy and HIV-negative, had no recent acute infections or vaccinations. About 100 million PBMCs were counted before genomic DNA extraction. Sequencing was carried out using PBMCs. This TCR came from a woman in her 40s in good health. Some clones in this sample may be carry-over from other donors' samples. The chain combines TRBV5-4 with TRBJ2-3; D call uncertain. CDR3 sequence reads: CASSDSTDTQYF. The CDR3 DNA reads TGTGCCAGCAGCGATAGCACAGATACGCAGTATTTT.